This T cell receptor beta chain derives from a study of T cell repertoires in cytomegalovirus infection. Study as a whole: Indications came from public TCR beta signatures; they pointed to CMV infection and to a matching HLA type.

From the reads, TCRdb called clonotypes with MiXCR, one entry per CDR3 protein. This table holds about 180,000 distinct CDR3 sequences, 17% found once. The study's findings and limits: Totalled public TCR beta family frequency picked out people who carried CMV plus the relevant HLA. Ex vivo, HLA-C-restricted CMV-specific TCR beta clonotypes prevailed over the rest of the response.

This clonotype showed up just a few times. What it binds is unknown. The germline V gene encodes CDR1 SGHTA and CDR2 FQGNSA. The CDR3 is made up of 13 amino acids. Deletions cut 7 bases from V and 4 bases from J, with 13 bases between. The rearrangement joins TRBV7-2 to TRBJ1-2, with a possible D match to TRBD1 (5 bases). The clonotype comes from a human donor in good health (CMV status not recorded). Some clones in this sample may be carry-over from other donors' samples. Specimen: CD8+ T cells from PBMCs. The CDR3, as DNA: TGTGCCAGCATCGGTGGGGGGGGCTATGGCTACACCTTC. As protein: CASIGGGGYGYTF.